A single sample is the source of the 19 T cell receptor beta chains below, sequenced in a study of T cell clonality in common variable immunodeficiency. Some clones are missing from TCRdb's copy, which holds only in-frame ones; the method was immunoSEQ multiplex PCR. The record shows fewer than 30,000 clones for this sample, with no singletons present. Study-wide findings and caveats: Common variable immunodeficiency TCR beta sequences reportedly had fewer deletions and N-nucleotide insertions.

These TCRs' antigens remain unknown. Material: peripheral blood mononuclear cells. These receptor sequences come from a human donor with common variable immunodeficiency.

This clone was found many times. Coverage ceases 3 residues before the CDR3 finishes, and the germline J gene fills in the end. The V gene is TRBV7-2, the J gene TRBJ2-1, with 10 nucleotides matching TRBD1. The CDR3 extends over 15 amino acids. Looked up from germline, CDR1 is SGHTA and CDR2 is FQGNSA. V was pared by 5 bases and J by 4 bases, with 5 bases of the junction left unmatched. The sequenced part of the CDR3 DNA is TGTGCCAGCAGCCCGGACAGGGGGGGGTACAATGAG. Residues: CASSPDRGGYNE. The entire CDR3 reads CASSPDRGGYNEQFF.

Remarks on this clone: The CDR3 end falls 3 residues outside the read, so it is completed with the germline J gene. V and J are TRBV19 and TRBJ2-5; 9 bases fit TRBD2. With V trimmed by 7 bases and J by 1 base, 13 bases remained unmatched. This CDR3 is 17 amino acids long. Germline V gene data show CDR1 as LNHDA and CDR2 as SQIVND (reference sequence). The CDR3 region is CASKGRALAGIQETQYF. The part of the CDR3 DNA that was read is TGTGCCAGTAAAGGAAGGGCCCTAGCGGGGATCCAAGAGACC.

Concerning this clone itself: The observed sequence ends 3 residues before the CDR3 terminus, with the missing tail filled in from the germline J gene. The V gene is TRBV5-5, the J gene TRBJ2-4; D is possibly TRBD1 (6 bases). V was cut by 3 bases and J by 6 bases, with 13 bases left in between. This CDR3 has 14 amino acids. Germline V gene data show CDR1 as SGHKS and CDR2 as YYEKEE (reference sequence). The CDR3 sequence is CASSSQGPVNIQYF. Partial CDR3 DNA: TGTGCCAGCAGCTCTCAGGGGCCAGTAAACATT.

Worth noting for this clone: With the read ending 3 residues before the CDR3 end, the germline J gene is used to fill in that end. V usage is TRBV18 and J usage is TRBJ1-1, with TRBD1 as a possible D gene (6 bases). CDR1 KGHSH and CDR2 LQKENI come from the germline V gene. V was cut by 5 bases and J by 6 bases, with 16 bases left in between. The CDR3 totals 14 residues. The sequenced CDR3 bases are TGTGCCAGCTCAGTAGAACAGGGCTGGGCTGAA. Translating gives CASSVEQGWAE. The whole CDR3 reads CASSVEQGWAEAFF.

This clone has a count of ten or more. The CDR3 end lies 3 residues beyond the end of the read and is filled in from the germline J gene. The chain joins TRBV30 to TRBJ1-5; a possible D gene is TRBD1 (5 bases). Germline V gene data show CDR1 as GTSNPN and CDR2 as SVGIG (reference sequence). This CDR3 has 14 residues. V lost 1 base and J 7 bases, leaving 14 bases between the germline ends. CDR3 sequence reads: CAWSAVGAGQPQHF. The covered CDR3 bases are TGTGCCTGGAGTGCCGTGGGCGCAGGGCAGCCC.

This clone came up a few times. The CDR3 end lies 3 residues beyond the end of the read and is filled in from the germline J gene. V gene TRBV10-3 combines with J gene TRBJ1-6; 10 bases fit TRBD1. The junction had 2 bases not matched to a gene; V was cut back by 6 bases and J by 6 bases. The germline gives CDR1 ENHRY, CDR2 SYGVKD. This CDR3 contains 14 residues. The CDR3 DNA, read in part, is TGTGCCATCAGAGGACAGGGGGTTAATTCACCC. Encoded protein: CAIRGQGVNSP. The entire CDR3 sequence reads CAIRGQGVNSPLHF.

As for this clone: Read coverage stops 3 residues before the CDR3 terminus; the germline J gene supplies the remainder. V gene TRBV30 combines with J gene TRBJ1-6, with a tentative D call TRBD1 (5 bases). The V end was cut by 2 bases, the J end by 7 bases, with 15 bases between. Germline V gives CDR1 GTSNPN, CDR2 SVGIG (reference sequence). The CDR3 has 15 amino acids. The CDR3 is CAWSTQVYRNSPLHF. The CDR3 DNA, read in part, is TGTGCCTGGAGTACACAGGTATACAGGAATTCACCC.

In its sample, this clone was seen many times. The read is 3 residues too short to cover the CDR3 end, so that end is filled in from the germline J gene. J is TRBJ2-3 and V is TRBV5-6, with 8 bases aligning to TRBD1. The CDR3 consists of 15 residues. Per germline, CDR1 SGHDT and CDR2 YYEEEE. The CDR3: CASSLSGRGPWTQYF. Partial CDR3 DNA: TGTGCCAGCAGCTTGTCTGGCAGGGGGCCGTGGACG.

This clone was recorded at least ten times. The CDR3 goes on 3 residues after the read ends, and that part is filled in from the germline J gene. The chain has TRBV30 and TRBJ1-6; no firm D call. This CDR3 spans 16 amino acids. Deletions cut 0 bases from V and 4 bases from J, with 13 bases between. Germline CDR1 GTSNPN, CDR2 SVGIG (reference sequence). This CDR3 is CAWSVGMGRYNSPLHF. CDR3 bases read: TGTGCCTGGAGTGTCGGAATGGGCAGATATAATTCACCC.

The sequenced part of the CDR3 DNA is TGTGCCAGCAGCTTAGCGGGGGGACCCGGGGAG. Translated, it gives CASSLAGGPGE. The whole CDR3 reads CASSLAGGPGELFF. The V call is TRBV7-9, the J call TRBJ2-2; D is perhaps TRBD2 (6 bases). The read ends 3 residues early relative to the CDR3; the germline J gene fills the gap. Germline assignment: CDR1 SEHNR and CDR2 FQNEAQ (reference sequence). The CDR3 covers 14 residues. Trimming cost V 0 bases and J 6 bases, with 8 bases left between them.

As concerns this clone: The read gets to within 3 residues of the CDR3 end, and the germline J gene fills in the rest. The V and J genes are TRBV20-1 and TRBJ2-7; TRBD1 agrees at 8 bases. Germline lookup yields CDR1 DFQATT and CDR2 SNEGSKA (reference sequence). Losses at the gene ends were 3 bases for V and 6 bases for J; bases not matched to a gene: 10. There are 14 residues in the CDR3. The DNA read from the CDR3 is TGCAGTGCTAGCGTCCGTCAGGGGGCAGGCGAG. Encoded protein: CSASVRQGAGE. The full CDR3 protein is CSASVRQGAGEQYF.

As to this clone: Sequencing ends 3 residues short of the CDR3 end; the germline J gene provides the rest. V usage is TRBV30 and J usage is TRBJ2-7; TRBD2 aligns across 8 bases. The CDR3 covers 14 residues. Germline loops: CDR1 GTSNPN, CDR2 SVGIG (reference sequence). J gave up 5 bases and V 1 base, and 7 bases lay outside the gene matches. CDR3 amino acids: CAWSGRGGTHEQYF. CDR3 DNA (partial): TGTGCCTGGAGTGGACGGGGGGGGACTCACGAG.

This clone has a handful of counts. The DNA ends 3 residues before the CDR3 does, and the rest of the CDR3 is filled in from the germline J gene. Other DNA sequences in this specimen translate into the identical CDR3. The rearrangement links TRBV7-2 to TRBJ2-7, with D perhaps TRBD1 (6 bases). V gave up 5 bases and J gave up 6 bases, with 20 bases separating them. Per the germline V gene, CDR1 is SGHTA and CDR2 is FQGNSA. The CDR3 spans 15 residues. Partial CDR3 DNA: TGTGCCAGCAGCGCCTATGGGGGCCCTGCAGGCGAG. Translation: CASSAYGGPAGE. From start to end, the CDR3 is CASSAYGGPAGEQYF.

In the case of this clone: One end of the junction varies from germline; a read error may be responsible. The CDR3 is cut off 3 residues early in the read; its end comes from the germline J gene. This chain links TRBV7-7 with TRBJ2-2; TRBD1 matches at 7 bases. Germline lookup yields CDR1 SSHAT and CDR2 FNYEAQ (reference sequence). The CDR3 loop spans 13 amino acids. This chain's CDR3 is CASSLTQGRELFF. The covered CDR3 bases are TGTGCTAGCAGCTTAACACAGGGGCGGGAG.

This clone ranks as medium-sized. The CDR3 is CASSYRGQRGEKLFF. The covered CDR3 bases are TGTGCCAGCAGTTACAGGGGGCAGCGCGGAGAAAAA. The genes are TRBV3-1 (or the pseudogene TRBV3-2) and TRBJ1-4; 9 bases are shared with TRBD1. The read comes to an end 3 residues before the CDR3 does, leaving the germline J gene to fill in the end. The germline CDR1 and CDR2 sequences are LGHDT and YNNKEL (reference sequence). V lost 6 bases and J lost 8; bases outside the gene matches: 10. The CDR3 is 15 residues long.

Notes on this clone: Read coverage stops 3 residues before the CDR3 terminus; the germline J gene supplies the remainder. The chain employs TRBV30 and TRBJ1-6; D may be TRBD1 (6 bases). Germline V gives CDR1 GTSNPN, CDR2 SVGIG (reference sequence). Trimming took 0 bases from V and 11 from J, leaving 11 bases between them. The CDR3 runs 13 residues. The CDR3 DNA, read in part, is TGTGCCTGGAGTGTAGGTCAGGGGACACCC. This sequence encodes CAWSVGQGTP. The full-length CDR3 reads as CAWSVGQGTPLHF.

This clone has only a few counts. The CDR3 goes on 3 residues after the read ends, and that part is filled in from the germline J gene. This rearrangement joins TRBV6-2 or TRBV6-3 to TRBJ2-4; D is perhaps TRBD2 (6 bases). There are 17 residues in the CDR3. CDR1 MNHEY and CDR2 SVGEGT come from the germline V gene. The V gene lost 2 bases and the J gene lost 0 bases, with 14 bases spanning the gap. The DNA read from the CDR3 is TGTGCCAGCAGTTACCCCGCGGGGAGACTAGCCAAAAACATT. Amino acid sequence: CASSYPAGRLAKNI. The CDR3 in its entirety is CASSYPAGRLAKNIQYF.

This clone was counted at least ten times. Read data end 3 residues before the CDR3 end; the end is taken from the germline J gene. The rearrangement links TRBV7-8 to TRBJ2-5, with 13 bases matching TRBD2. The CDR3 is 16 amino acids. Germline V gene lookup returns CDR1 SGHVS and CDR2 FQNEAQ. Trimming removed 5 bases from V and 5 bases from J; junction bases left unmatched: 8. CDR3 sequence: CASSLLAGGPGETQYF. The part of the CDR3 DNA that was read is TGTGCCAGCAGCCTACTAGCGGGGGGGCCTGGGGAGACC.

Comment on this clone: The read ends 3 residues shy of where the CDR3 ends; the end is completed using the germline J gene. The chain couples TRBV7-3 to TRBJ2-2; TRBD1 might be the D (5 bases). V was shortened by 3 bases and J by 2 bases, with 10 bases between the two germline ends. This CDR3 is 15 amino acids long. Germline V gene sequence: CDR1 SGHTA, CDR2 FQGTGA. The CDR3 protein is CASSLTARNTGELFF. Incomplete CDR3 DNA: TGTGCCAGCAGCTTGACAGCCAGAAACACCGGGGAG.